This entry describes one T cell receptor (beta chain). Its target is unknown. This record comes from a study of response to subunit inactivated influenza vaccine. Study-level results: Authors proposed each seasonal influenza vaccination draws in few new T cells.

The CDR3 spans 14 residues. Germline V CDR1 and CDR2: SGHRS, YFSETQ. V was clipped by 3 bases and J by 0 bases, with 10 bases between them. TCRdb reprocessed the RT-PCR reads via MiXCR and lists one record per CDR3 protein. The data show roughly 500,000 distinct CDR3 sequences, about 15% seen once. Here the sequenced sample was CD4+ T cells sorted from PBMCs, taken less than 30 months after vaccination. This chain connects TRBV5-1 to TRBJ2-7; TRBD1 is a possible D gene (5 bases). The receptor was isolated from a man between 50 and 75 years old who received an inactivated influenza vaccine. CDR3 amino acids: CASSSEDISYEQYF. The CDR3 DNA reads TGCGCCAGCAGCTCCGAGGACATCTCCTACGAGCAGTACTTC.